The 18 T cell receptor beta chains given below trace back to one sample, sequenced in a study of radiation and T cells in renal cell carcinoma. Time point indicated: blood 2 weeks post-SBRT. Treatment in this sample: 15 Gy SBRT to primary tumor, nephrectomy 4 weeks later. Libraries were prepared by immunoSEQ multiplex PCR; TCRdb keeps only in-frame clonotypes and omits some of them. The repertoire includes about 130,000 clones, 88% of them detected once, and approximately 5.8% sits in the top ten. The starting material was blood, obtained from a patient whose treatment included radiotherapy and nephrectomy. The source of these receptors is a woman in her seventies with renal cell carcinoma.

The CDR3 sequence: CASSLRDRGRGNTIYF. The CDR3 DNA reads TGTGCCAGCAGCTTAAGGGACAGGGGAAGAGGAAACACCATATATTTT. V is TRBV11-2 and J is TRBJ1-3; 10 bases fit TRBD1. CDR1 is SGHAT and CDR2 is FQNNGV in the germline V gene. This CDR3 region has 16 residues. J lost 4 bases, V lost 2 bases, and 5 bases had no gene match.

The rearrangement links TRBV9 to TRBJ1-4; D unresolved. From germline, CDR1 is SGDLS and CDR2 YYNGEE. V was shortened by 0 bases and J by 8 bases, with 14 bases between the two germline ends. The CDR3 runs to 15 residues. CDR3 DNA: TGTGCCAGCAGCGTAGGTAGCAGTTTTCAAGAAAAACTGTTTTTT. This codes for CASSVGSSFQEKLFF.

This clone was counted once. This rearrangement joins TRBV29-1 to TRBJ2-7; D is uncertain. V was cut by 6 bases and J by 4 bases, with 10 bases left in between. Germline V gene sequence: CDR1 SQVTM, CDR2 ANQGSEA. This CDR3 region has 11 residues. The CDR3 is CSVMLGYEQYF. As DNA, the CDR3 is TGCAGCGTCATGCTAGGGTACGAGCAGTACTTC.

The rearrangement uses TRBV2 and TRBJ1-1; maybe TRBD1 (5 bases). This CDR3 region has 15 residues. Trimming shortened V by 7 bases and J by 0 bases, and 15 bases separated the two germline ends. Germline V lookup: CDR1 SNHLY, CDR2 FYNNEI. This CDR3 is CASTGLGRLNTEAFF. CDR3 nucleotide sequence: TGTGCCAGCACCGGCTTGGGACGCTTGAACACTGAAGCTTTCTTT.

The chain combines TRBV6-1 with TRBJ2-1; 7 bases are shared with TRBD1. CDR3 size: 16 residues. The V gene's germline CDR1 is MNHNS and CDR2 SASEGT. With 2 bases clipped from V and 3 bases from J, the junction kept 7 bases outside the gene matches. The CDR3, as DNA: TGTGCCAGCAGTGAATCGGAGACAGGGTACTACAATGAGCAGTTCTTC. Its protein is CASSESETGYYNEQFF.

The V and J genes are TRBV9 and TRBJ2-3; TRBD2 matches at 9 bases. V shed 3 bases and J 2 bases; nucleotides not matched to a gene: 10. This CDR3 contains 17 residues. CDR1 is SGDLS, CDR2 YYNGEE, per germline. The CDR3 is CASSAPSSGAITDTQYF. Here the CDR3 DNA reads TGTGCCAGCAGCGCGCCTTCTAGCGGGGCGATCACAGATACGCAGTATTTT.

About this clone: The limits of the CDR3 on the DNA are not certain, so only TCRdb's listed CDR3 is given. The chain uses TRBV28 and TRBJ2-2; TRBD2 reflects the table's D call only, with no check against the DNA. Germline-derived CDR1 and CDR2 are MDHEN and SYDVKM. The CDR3 contains 12 residues when both ends are counted. CDR3 residues: CASTLRAGELFF.

The chain combines TRBV28 with TRBJ2-3; D possibly matches TRBD1 or TRBD2 (6 bases each). The V end lost 6 bases, the J end lost 3 bases, and 19 bases lay between the germline ends. The CDR3 has 16 residues. Germline CDR1 is MDHEN and CDR2 is SYDVKM. CDR3 in amino acids: CASRPWGAKGTDTQYF. The DNA of the CDR3 is TGTGCCAGCAGGCCATGGGGGGCGAAGGGTACAGATACGCAGTATTTT.

This chain links TRBV7-9 with TRBJ2-7, with D perhaps TRBD1 (6 bases). Germline lookup yields CDR1 SEHNR and CDR2 FQNEAQ (reference sequence). This CDR3 contains 13 residues. V was cut by 5 bases and J by 6 bases, with 14 bases left in between. The CDR3 spells CASSPQGRGEQYF. CDR3 DNA: TGTGCCAGCAGCCCCCAGGGCAGGGGCGAGCAGTACTTC.

This clone was found once. This chain links TRBV19 with TRBJ2-3; TRBD2 matches at 15 bases. CDR3 length: 16 amino acids. Unmatched junction bases numbered 3, after V lost 6 bases and J lost 2 bases. Germline CDR1 reads LNHDA; CDR2 reads SQIVND (reference sequence). The CDR3 coding sequence is TGTGCCAGTAGAGGGACTAGCGGGGGGAACACAGATACGCAGTATTTT. Protein product: CASRGTSGGNTDTQYF.

This clone was seen only once. The V and J genes are TRBV30 and TRBJ1-5; 7 nucleotides agree with TRBD1. The CDR3 loop spans 17 amino acids. CDR1 is GTSNPN, CDR2 SVGIG, per germline (reference sequence). Unmatched junction bases numbered 10, after V lost 0 bases and J lost 2 bases. CDR3 region: CAWSVNRGTYGNQPQHF. For the CDR3, the DNA is TGTGCCTGGAGTGTTAACAGGGGTACATATGGCAATCAGCCCCAGCATTTT. The entire variable domain, with the rest obtained from reference TRBV30 and TRBJ1-5, is as follows: SQTIHQWPATLVQPVGSPLSLECTVEGTSNPNLYWYRQAAGRGLQLLFYSVGIGQISSEVPQNLSASRPQDRQFILSSKKLLLSDSGFYLCAWSVNRGTYGNQPQHFGDGTRLSIL.

In its sample, this clone was seen once. The CDR3 sequence is CASSPRRGRGEKLFF. The CDR3 region has the DNA TGTGCCAGCAGCCCCCGCCGGGGGCGTGGGGAAAAACTGTTTTTT. J is TRBJ1-4 and V is TRBV5-4, with TRBD1 as a possible D gene (6 bases). Per the germline V gene, CDR1 is SGHNT and CDR2 is YYREEE (reference sequence). The CDR3 covers 15 residues. The V end lost 4 bases, the J end lost 8 bases, and 18 bases lay between the germline ends.

A few counts support this clone. The chain combines TRBV9 with TRBJ1-6, with 9 bases fitting TRBD1. V shed 0 bases and J 8 bases; nucleotides not matched to a gene: 6. This CDR3 region has 16 residues. CDR1 is SGDLS and CDR2 is YYNGEE in the germline V gene. CDR3 sequence reads: CASSVGDRVVDSPLHF. The CDR3 coding sequence is TGTGCCAGCAGCGTAGGGGACAGGGTCGTTGATTCACCCCTCCACTTT.

This clone showed up just once. The chain links TRBV2 to TRBJ1-4; D might be TRBD1 (5 bases). In germline, CDR1 is SNHLY, CDR2 FYNNEI. The ends were cut back, 8 bases at V and 1 base at J, with 5 bases in the middle. The CDR3 runs to 12 residues. The CDR3 DNA follows: TGTGCCAGCGGGGGAACTAATGAAAAACTGTTTTTT. It codes for CASGGTNEKLFF.

This chain connects TRBV6-1 to TRBJ1-1; a possible D gene is TRBD1 (6 bases). This CDR3 is built from 15 residues. CDR1 is MNHNS and CDR2 is SASEGT in the germline V gene. V lost 5 bases to trimming and J lost 0 bases, with 13 bases between them. The CDR3 loop reads CASSPRRGMNTEAFF. The CDR3 coding sequence is TGTGCCAGCAGTCCCCGCAGGGGCATGAACACTGAAGCTTTCTTT.

V usage is TRBV6-5 and J usage is TRBJ2-5; possible D gene TRBD2, 5 bases. CDR3 size: 13 residues. Germline V gene data show CDR1 as MNHEY and CDR2 as SVGAGI. Trimming took off 3 bases at V and 2 bases at J, with 7 bases between the two ends. The DNA for the CDR3 is TGTGCCAGCAGTTATTCGGGACAAGAGACCCAGTACTTC. Its translation: CASSYSGQETQYF.

The rearrangement links TRBV6-4 to TRBJ2-3; 13 nucleotides agree with TRBD2. The junction had 7 bases not matched to a gene; V was cut back by 4 bases and J by 6 bases. This CDR3 has 16 residues. The germline V gene has CDR1 MRHNA and CDR2 SNTAGT. Written as DNA, the CDR3 is TGTGCCAGCAGTGCCCGGACTAGCGGGGGTTCGGATACGCAGTATTTT. As protein: CASSARTSGGSDTQYF.

This clone has only one observation. The V and J genes are TRBV7-2 and TRBJ2-1; D not resolved. The CDR3 consists of 14 residues. The germline CDR1 and CDR2 sequences are SGHTA and FQGNSA. Trimming stripped 5 bases from V and 2 bases from J, with 10 bases between. The CDR3 is CASSRSLPYNEQFF. Written as DNA, the CDR3 is TGTGCCAGCAGCCGATCACTTCCCTACAATGAGCAGTTCTTC.